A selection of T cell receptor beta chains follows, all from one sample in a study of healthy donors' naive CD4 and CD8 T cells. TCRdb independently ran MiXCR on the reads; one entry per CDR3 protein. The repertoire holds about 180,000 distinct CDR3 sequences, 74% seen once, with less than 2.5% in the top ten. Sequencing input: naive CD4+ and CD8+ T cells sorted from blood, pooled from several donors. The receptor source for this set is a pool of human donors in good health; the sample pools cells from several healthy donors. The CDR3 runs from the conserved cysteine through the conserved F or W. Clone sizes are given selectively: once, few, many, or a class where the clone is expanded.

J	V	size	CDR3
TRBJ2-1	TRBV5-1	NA	CASSLAGTSGTLIYNEQFF
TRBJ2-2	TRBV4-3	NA	CASSTRGESGTGELFF
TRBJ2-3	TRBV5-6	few	CASHPGPPGRIGQYF
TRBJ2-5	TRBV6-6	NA	CASSLLIRQETQYF
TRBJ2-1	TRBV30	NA	CAWSQNRDFPYNEQFF
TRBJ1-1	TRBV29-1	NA	CSVDGGGLSTEAFF
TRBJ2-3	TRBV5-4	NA	CASSSQRENTDTQYF
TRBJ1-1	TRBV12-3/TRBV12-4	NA	CASSYIGHTEAFF
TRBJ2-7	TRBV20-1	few	CSARGDYEQYF
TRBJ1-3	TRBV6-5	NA	CASSYGPFSGNTIYF
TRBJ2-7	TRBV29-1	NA	CSVEGTGDYEQYF
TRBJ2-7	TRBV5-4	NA	CASSAGQMREQYF
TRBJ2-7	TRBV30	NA	CAWREGGYEQYF
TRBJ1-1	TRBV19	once	CATIGQVERDTEAFF
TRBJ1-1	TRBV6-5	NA	CASSYGIPGGTEAFF
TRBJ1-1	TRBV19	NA	CASSIDLSLLVAFF
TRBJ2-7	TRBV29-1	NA	CSVREVRQVHEQYF
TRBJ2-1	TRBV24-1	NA	CATSDSGTSGAGFEQFF
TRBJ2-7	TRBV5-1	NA	CASSMDGTSSYEQYF
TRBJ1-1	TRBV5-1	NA	CASSIDRSNTEAFF
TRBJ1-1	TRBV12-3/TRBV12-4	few	CAGGMGTEAFF
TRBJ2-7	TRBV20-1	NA	CSARDREIYEQYF
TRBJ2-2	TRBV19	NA	CASSIWQGSGTGELFF
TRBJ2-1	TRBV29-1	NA	CSVAGSEYYNEQFF
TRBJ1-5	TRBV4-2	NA	CASSQERVSNQPQHF